These 17 T cell receptor beta chains were sequenced from one sample in a study of cytomegalovirus exposure and HLA in healthy donors (TCRdb year 2017). The library was prepared using the immunoSEQ multiplex PCR assay. A mixture of 60 forward primers for TCR Vbeta segments and 13 reverse primers for TCR Jbeta segments was used in the multiplex PCR. TCRdb took over this immuneACCESS table, retaining in-frame rearrangements with V and J assigned. Such tables are incomplete; in checked studies, under half of the missing clones stem from an unresolved V gene, and the remainder is unexplained. The sample table lists some 96,000 clones, 64% of them with a count of one. The ten largest clones capture around 3.5% of the sample. The material sequenced was PBMCs. These TCRs come from a man aged 60-69 years in good health and CMV-seronegative.

The chain has TRBV6-4 and TRBJ1-2; TRBD1 aligns across 9 bases. Trimming cost V 5 bases and J 4 bases; bases outside gene matches: 5. CDR1 and CDR2 (germline): MRHNA, SNTAGT. This CDR3 has 14 amino acids. CDR3 loop: CASSLQGAGYGYTF. The CDR3 DNA sequence: TGTGCCAGCAGTCTACAGGGGGCTGGCTATGGCTACACCTTC.

The chain links TRBV6-5 to TRBJ1-2, with D perhaps TRBD1 (5 bases). The CDR3 runs 15 residues. Germline CDR1 MNHEY, CDR2 SVGAGI. V was cut by 2 bases and J by 4 bases, with 14 bases left in between. CDR3 DNA sequence: TGTGCCAGCAGTTACCCGGTCGGACACAGCTATGGCTACACCTTC. Translating it yields CASSYPVGHSYGYTF.

The V call is TRBV6-1, the J call TRBJ1-1, with D hard to call. Looked up from germline, CDR1 is MNHNS and CDR2 is SASEGT. The CDR3 extends over 12 amino acids. V lost 6 bases and J lost 3, with 8 bases in between. The CDR3 protein is CASRQSYTEAFF. CDR3 sequence (DNA): TGTGCCAGCAGGCAGTCCTACACTGAAGCTTTCTTT.

The chain employs TRBV27 and TRBJ2-7, with 9 positions matching TRBD1. The V gene end was trimmed by 6 bases and the J gene end by 5 bases; junction bases not matched to a gene: 5. The germline gives CDR1 MNHEY, CDR2 SMNVEV (reference sequence). The CDR3 has 13 residues. For the CDR3, the DNA is TGTGCCAGCAGGGGGACAGGGTCCCACGAGCAGTACTTC. Its protein is CASRGTGSHEQYF.

A few counts support this clone. The chain combines TRBV7-6 with TRBJ2-2, with 10 nucleotides matching TRBD1. This CDR3 has 15 amino acids. V shed 2 bases and J 6 bases; nucleotides not matched to a gene: 3. Per the germline V gene, CDR1 is SGHVS and CDR2 is FNYEAQ. CDR3 in amino acids: CASSLSGTGAGELFF. DNA for the CDR3: TGTGCCAGCAGCTTAAGCGGGACAGGGGCCGGGGAGCTGTTTTTT.

The genes are TRBV5-1 and TRBJ1-4; no clear D gene. The CDR3 contains 16 residues. V lost 3 bases, J lost 3 bases, and 15 bases lay in between. CDR1 is SGHRS, CDR2 YFSETQ, per germline. The CDR3 nucleotides are TGCGCCAGCAGCTCCCTCCTGGGTGCGGCTAATGAAAAACTGTTTTTT. Amino acid sequence: CASSSLLGAANEKLFF.

The V and J genes are TRBV27 and TRBJ2-3; the match to TRBD2 covers 7 bases. With V trimmed by 5 bases and J by 1 base, 3 bases remained unmatched. This CDR3 region has 14 residues. Germline CDR1 is MNHEY and CDR2 is SMNVEV (reference sequence). The CDR3 DNA reads TGTGCCAGCAGTGACGGACTAGGCACAGATACGCAGTATTTT. Its translation: CASSDGLGTDTQYF.

The chain is built from TRBV19 and TRBJ1-1; TRBD1 is a possible D gene (5 bases). CDR3 length: 14 residues. The V and J ends lost 4 bases and 0 bases respectively, with 9 bases between them. Per the germline V gene, CDR1 is LNHDA and CDR2 is SQIVND (reference sequence). The CDR3 coding sequence is TGTGCCAGTAGTACCTCGACAGTGAACACTGAAGCTTTCTTT. Its translation: CASSTSTVNTEAFF.

The J gene is TRBJ1-5, the V gene TRBV21-1. TRBV21-1 is described as a pseudogene. This CDR3 has 18 residues. CDR3 in DNA: TGTGCCAGCAGCAAAGCCTACCGGGGGGAGGTCCTTATTCAGCCCCAGCATTTT. Protein: CASSKAYRGEVLIQPQHF.

The rearrangement joins TRBV5-1 to TRBJ2-1, with D perhaps matching TRBD2 (5 bases). CDR3 length equals 16 residues. Germline loops: CDR1 SGHRS, CDR2 YFSETQ. V was trimmed by 4 bases and J by 2 bases, leaving 16 bases between them. The CDR3 DNA is TGCGCCAGCAGCCCCTTAGTGGGGAGTACCTACAATGAGCAGTTCTTC. Translated: CASSPLVGSTYNEQFF.

This sequence joins TRBV5-1 and TRBJ2-3, with a weak D call TRBD2 (5 bases). Trimming cost V 3 bases and J 2 bases, with 10 bases left between them. Germline CDR1 reads SGHRS; CDR2 reads YFSETQ. The CDR3 extends over 14 amino acids. Here the CDR3 reads CASSYPDYTDTQYF. In DNA form, the CDR3 reads TGCGCCAGCAGCTATCCCGACTACACAGATACGCAGTATTTT. Complete variable domain (other parts from reference TRBV5-1 and TRBJ2-3): KAGVTQTPRYLIKTRGQQVTLSCSPISGHRSVSWYQQTPGQGLQFLFEYFSETQRNKGNFPGRFSGRQFSNSRSEMNVSTLELGDSALYLCASSYPDYTDTQYFGPGTRLTVL.

V and J are TRBV19 and TRBJ2-1; 9 positions agree with TRBD1. With 3 bases clipped from V and 5 bases from J, the junction kept 14 bases outside the gene matches. CDR1 and CDR2 (germline): LNHDA, SQIVND (reference sequence). The CDR3 runs to 18 residues. CDR3 coding DNA: TGTGCCAGTAGTATCCGAGAGACTGGGACAGGGATTAACAATGAGCAGTTCTTC. This codes for CASSIRETGTGINNEQFF.

The chain has TRBV2 and TRBJ1-2, with unresolved D. Trimming left V 6 bases short and J 8 bases short, with 25 bases between. Germline V gene data show CDR1 as SNHLY and CDR2 as FYNNEI. This CDR3 has 16 amino acids. The CDR3 region has the DNA TGTGCCAGCAGGCCCCTTGGGGAGCGGGCCAGGATAGGCTACACCTTC. Its protein is CASRPLGERARIGYTF. The full variable domain, completed using reference TRBV2 and TRBJ1-2, is EPEVTQTPSHQVTQMGQEVILRCVPISNHLYFYWYRQILGQKVEFLVSFYNNEISEKSEIFDDQFSVERPDGSNFTLKIRSTKLEDSAMYFCASRPLGERARIGYTFGSGTRLTVV.

The CDR3 sequence is CASNSSPFF. DNA for the CDR3: TGTGCCAGCAATAGTTCGCCGTTCTTC. The J gene is TRBJ2-1, the V gene TRBV6-7; D gene unclear. TRBV6-7 is flagged as an ORF with uncertain function. The V end was cut by 7 bases, the J end by 15 bases, with 10 bases between. This CDR3 contains 9 residues.

This clone was detected a few times. The V and J genes are TRBV14 and TRBJ2-7; 14 bases agree with TRBD2. The germline CDR1 and CDR2 sequences are SGHDN and FVKESK. Trimming took 4 bases from V and 3 from J; bases not matched to a gene: 2. The CDR3 has 15 amino acids. The CDR3 DNA reads TGTGCCAGCAGCCCCGGACTAGCGGGAGGCTACGAGCAGTACTTC. Translated, it gives CASSPGLAGGYEQYF.

This chain uses TRBV7-9 with TRBJ1-1; D call uncertain. The ends were cut back, 7 bases at V and 1 base at J, with 16 bases in the middle. Germline V gene lookup returns CDR1 SEHNR and CDR2 FQNEAQ (reference sequence). The CDR3 contains 15 residues. Here the CDR3 reads CASTLSNFQNTEAFF. CDR3 bases: TGTGCCAGCACCCTTAGCAACTTTCAGAACACTGAAGCTTTCTTT. Looking up the rest from reference TRBV7-9 and TRBJ1-1 gives the full variable domain: DTGVSQNPRHKITKRGQNVTFRCDPISEHNRLYWYRQTLGQGPEFLTYFQNEAQLEKSRLLSDRFSAERPKGSFSTLEIQRTEQGDSAMYLCASTLSNFQNTEAFFGQGTRLTVV.

The V gene is TRBV5-5, the J gene TRBJ2-1, with 10 bases identical to TRBD1. The germline gives CDR1 SGHKS, CDR2 YYEKEE (reference sequence). V lost 2 bases and J lost 1; bases outside the gene matches: 12. The CDR3 is made up of 19 amino acids. The CDR3 spells CASSLIWDRGGPSYNEQFF. The CDR3 DNA follows: TGTGCCAGCAGCTTAATCTGGGACAGGGGAGGGCCATCCTACAATGAGCAGTTCTTC.